The 9 T cell receptor beta chains below all came from one sample that was sequenced in a study of cytomegalovirus exposure and HLA in healthy donors. PCR used 60 Vbeta primers and 13 Jbeta primers. Sequenced by immunoSEQ multiplex PCR; TCRdb stores in-frame clones only, minus some. The sample lists 65,000 to 90,000 clones; 65% to 80% were seen once. Specimen: PBMCs. Receptors originate from a man aged 55 to 70 in good health and CMV-seronegative.

In this sample, this clone turned up once. This chain links TRBV9 with TRBJ2-5; weak D call: TRBD1 (6 bases). Germline assignment: CDR1 SGDLS and CDR2 YYNGEE. The V end was cut by 3 bases, the J end by 4 bases, with 13 bases between. CDR3 length equals 14 residues. CDR3 coding DNA: TGTGCCAGCAGCGCGCCCAGGGGTGGAGAGACCCAGTACTTC. The encoded protein is CASSAPRGGETQYF.

The CDR3 nucleotides are TGTGCCAGCAGCTTAGTTCCAGGTAGCACAGATACGCAGTATTTT. Protein sequence: CASSLVPGSTDTQYF. This sequence joins TRBV11-3 and TRBJ2-3; D is undetermined. The V gene's germline CDR1 is SGHNT and CDR2 YENEEA. The CDR3 consists of 15 residues. V lost 1 base and J 0 bases, leaving 8 bases between the germline ends.

The rearrangement joins TRBV7-3 to TRBJ1-1; D ambiguous. V shed 1 base and J shed 7 bases, with 13 bases lying between them. The CDR3 contains 14 residues. In germline, CDR1 is SGHTA, CDR2 FQGTGA. The CDR3 here is CASSLIGDSGEAFF. CDR3 in DNA: TGTGCCAGCAGCTTAATTGGAGACTCGGGTGAAGCTTTCTTT.

This clone was found once. This sequence joins TRBV21-1 and TRBJ1-5; the DNA was not used to check the table's D call, TRBD1. TRBV21-1 has pseudogene status. This CDR3 is built from 16 residues. The CDR3, as DNA: TGTGCCAGCAGCCCTCCCTCGGGACAGGGGGTTGAGCCCCAGCATTTT. This encodes CASSPPSGQGVEPQHF.

The V and J genes are TRBV1 and TRBJ2-3; the table's D gene call, TRBD2, was not cross checked with the DNA. TRBV1 is a pseudogene segment. CDR3 size: 18 residues. This chain's CDR3 is CTSSRQRGGRHSTDTQYF. DNA of the CDR3: TGCACCAGCAGCCGCCAGCGGGGGGGCCGCCATAGCACAGATACGCAGTATTTT.

The CDR3 region is CASSFGARDSPLHF. The CDR3, as DNA: TGTGCCAGCAGCTTTGGGGCTAGGGATTCACCCCTCCACTTT. This chain links TRBV7-3 with TRBJ1-6, with D possibly matching TRBD1 (5 bases). This CDR3 has 14 amino acids. Germline V CDR1 and CDR2: SGHTA, FQGTGA. Trimming pared 3 bases from V and 8 bases from J, leaving 11 bases between.

The chain joins TRBV5-1 to TRBJ2-7, with D possibly TRBD2 on 6 matching bases. Germline CDR1 and CDR2: SGHRS and YFSETQ. The CDR3 spans 16 residues. Trimming removed 6 bases from V and 0 bases from J, with 19 bases in between. This CDR3 reads CASTTGSPKGSYEQYF. The CDR3 DNA is TGCGCCAGCACCACCGGGAGTCCGAAGGGCTCCTACGAGCAGTACTTC.

The V gene is TRBV30, the J gene TRBJ2-7, with TRBD1 matching over 7 bases. The CDR3 runs to 13 residues. Germline trimming cut 2 bases from V and 6 bases from J; bases unmatched to any gene: 7. Germline assignment: CDR1 GTSNPN and CDR2 SVGIG (reference sequence). The CDR3 sequence: CAWSKGGGGEQYF. In nucleotides, the CDR3 is TGTGCCTGGAGTAAAGGGGGCGGCGGCGAGCAGTACTTC.

This clone was observed a few times. The gene calls are TRBV30 and TRBJ1-3; D is perhaps TRBD1 (5 bases). Deletions cut 7 bases from V and 0 bases from J, with 13 bases between. The CDR3 is 14 amino acids. Germline V lookup: CDR1 GTSNPN, CDR2 SVGIG (reference sequence). In nucleotides, the CDR3 is TGTGCCTTCAGGGATATCGGCTCTGGAAACACCATATATTTT. It is translated as CAFRDIGSGNTIYF.